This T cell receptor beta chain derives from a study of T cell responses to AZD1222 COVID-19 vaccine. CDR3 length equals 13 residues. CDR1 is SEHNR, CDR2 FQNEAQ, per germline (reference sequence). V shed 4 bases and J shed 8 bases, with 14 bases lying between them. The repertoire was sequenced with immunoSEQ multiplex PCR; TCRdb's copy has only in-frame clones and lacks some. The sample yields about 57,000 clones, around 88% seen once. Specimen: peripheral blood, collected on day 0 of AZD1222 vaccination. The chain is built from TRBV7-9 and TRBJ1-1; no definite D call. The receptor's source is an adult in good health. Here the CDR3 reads CASSWVEEGEAFF. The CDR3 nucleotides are TGTGCCAGCAGCTGGGTTGAGGAAGGCGAAGCTTTCTTT.